This TCR beta chain was captured by sequencing in a study of PD-1 blockade in classical Hodgkin lymphoma. Every patient had relapsed following autologous stem cell transplantation, and cohorts differed in brentuximab vedotin exposure. This clone was observed a few times. Its antigen is not identified. The method was immunoSEQ multiplex PCR; TCRdb's version includes in-frame clones alone and lacks a portion of them. This table holds around 20,000 clones, 86% found once. Germline loops: CDR1 LGHNT, CDR2 FRNRAP. The V gene lost 5 bases and the J gene lost 4 bases, with 11 bases spanning the gap. The CDR3 consists of 13 residues. The study, taken as a whole, reports: Significantly greater TCR diversity emerged by C4D1 in CD4+ cells but not CD8+ cells. Relapsed/refractory patients reportedly had the lowest baseline TCR diversity, below newly diagnosed patients, who were below healthy donors.

The sequencing here drew on peripheral blood mononuclear cells (PBMCs), taken before the second cycle of nivolumab. The chain employs TRBV12-5 and TRBJ1-1, with D perhaps matching TRBD1 (6 bases). The sequence was obtained from a human donor with classical Hodgkin lymphoma. CDR3 coding DNA: TGTGCTAGTGGTGAACAGGGAGGCACTGAAGCTTTCTTT. Protein: CASGEQGGTEAFF.